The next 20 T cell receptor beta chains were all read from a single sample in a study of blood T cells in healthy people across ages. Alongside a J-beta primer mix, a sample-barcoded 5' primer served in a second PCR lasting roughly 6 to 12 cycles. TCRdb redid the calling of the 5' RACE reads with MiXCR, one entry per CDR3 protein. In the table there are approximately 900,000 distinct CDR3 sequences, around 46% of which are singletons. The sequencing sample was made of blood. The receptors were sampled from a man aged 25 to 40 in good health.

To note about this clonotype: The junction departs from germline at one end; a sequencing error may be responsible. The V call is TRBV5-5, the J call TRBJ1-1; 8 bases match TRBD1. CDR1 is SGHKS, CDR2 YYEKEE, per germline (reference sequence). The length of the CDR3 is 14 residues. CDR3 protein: CASSLDRVNAETFF. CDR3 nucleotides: TGTGCCAGCAGCCTGGACAGGGTTAATGCTGAAACTTTCTTT.

The CDR3 spells CSAREGDRRGKQEAFF. CDR3 sequence (DNA): TGCAGTGCTAGAGAAGGGGACAGAAGGGGGAAACAGGAAGCTTTCTTT. The V gene is TRBV20-1, the J gene TRBJ1-1; 7 bases are a match to TRBD1. The germline V gene has CDR1 DFQATT and CDR2 SNEGSKA (reference sequence). The CDR3 consists of 16 residues. The J segment lost 8 bases and the V segment lost 0 bases, leaving 15 bases of the junction unmatched.

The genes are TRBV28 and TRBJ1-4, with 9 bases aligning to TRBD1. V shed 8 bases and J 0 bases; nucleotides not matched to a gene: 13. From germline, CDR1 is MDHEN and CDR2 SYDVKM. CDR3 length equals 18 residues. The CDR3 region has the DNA TGTGCCAGCCGCCCACCGGGACAGGGATTAGCAACTAATGAAAAACTGTTTTTT. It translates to CASRPPGQGLATNEKLFF.

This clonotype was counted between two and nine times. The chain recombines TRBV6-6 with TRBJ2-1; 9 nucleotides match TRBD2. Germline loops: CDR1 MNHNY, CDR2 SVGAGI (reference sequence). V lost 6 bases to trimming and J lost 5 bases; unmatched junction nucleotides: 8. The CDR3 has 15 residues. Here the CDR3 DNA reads TGTGCCAGCAGCTTAGCGGGGGCCTGGAACAATGAGCAGTTCTTC. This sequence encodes CASSLAGAWNNEQFF.

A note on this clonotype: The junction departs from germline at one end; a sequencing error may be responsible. The CDR3 DNA reads as TGTGCCAGCGGCCAAGAAAGGTCTAGCGGGCACCCAAACAATGAGCAGTTCTTC. Its protein product is CASGQERSSGHPNNEQFF. This sequence joins TRBV4-2 and TRBJ2-1, with 8 bases aligning to TRBD2. The V gene's germline CDR1 is LGHNA and CDR2 YNFKEQ. This CDR3 contains 18 residues.

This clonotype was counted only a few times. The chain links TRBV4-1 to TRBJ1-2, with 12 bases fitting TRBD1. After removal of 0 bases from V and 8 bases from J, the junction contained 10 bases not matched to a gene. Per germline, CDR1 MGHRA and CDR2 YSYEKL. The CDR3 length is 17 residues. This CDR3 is CASSQERDRGRVRGYTF. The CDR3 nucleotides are TGCGCCAGCAGCCAAGAGAGGGACAGGGGGCGCGTTAGAGGCTACACCTTC.

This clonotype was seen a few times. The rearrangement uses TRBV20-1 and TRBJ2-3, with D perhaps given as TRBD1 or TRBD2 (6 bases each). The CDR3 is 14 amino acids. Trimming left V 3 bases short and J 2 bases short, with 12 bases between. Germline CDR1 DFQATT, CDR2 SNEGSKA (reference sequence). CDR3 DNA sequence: TGCAGTGCTAGGGGAGGACAGCACACAGATACGCAGTATTTT. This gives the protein CSARGGQHTDTQYF.

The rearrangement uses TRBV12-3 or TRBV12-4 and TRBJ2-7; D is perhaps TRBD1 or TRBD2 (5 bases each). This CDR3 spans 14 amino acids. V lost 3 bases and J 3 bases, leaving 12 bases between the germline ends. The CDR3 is CASSLGDGGYEQYF. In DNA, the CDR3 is TGTGCCAGCAGTTTGGGGGACGGAGGCTACGAGCAGTACTTC.

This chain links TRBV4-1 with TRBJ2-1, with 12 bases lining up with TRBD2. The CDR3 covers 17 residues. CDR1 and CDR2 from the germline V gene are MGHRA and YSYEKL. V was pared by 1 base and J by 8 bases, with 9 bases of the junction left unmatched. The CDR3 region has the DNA TGCGCCAGCAGCCAAGTGTCTAGCGGGGGGGATAGCGATGAGCAGTTCTTC. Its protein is CASSQVSSGGDSDEQFF.

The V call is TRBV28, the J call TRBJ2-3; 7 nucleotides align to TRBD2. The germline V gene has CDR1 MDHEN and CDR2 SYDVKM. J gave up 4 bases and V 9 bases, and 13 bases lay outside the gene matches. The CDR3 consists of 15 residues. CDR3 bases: TGTGCCAGTAGTATATCAGGGAGGGATGCAGATACGCAGTATTTT. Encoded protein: CASSISGRDADTQYF.

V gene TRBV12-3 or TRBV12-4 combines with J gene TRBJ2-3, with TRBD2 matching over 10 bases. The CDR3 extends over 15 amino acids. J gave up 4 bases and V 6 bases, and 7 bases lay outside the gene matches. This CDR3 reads CASRDGTSASDTQYF. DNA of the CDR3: TGTGCCAGCAGAGACGGGACTAGCGCCTCAGATACGCAGTATTTT.

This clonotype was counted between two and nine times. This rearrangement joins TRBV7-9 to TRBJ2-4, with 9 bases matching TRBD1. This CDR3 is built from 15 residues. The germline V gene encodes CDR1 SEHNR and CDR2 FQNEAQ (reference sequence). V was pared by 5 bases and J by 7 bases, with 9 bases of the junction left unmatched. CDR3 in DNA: TGTGCCAGCAGCGCCTCGGACAGGGGAAGTAACATTCAGTACTTC. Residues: CASSASDRGSNIQYF. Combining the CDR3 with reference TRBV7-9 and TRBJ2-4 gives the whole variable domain DTGVSQNPRHKITKRGQNVTFRCDPISEHNRLYWYRQTLGQGPEFLTYFQNEAQLEKSRLLSDRFSAERPKGSFSTLEIQRTEQGDSAMYLCASSASDRGSNIQYFGAGTRLSVL.

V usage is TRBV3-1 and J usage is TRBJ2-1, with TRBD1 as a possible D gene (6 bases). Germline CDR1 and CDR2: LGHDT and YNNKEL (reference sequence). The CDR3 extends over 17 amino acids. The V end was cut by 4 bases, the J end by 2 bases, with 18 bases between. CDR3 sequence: CASSLRPPGQAYNEQFF. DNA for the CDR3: TGTGCCAGCAGCCTAAGGCCTCCGGGACAAGCCTACAATGAGCAGTTCTTC.

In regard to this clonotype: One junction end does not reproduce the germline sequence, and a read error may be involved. In nucleotides, the CDR3 is TGTGCCACCTGCAGAGATGGGGACAGATGGAACACTGAAGCTTTCTTT. The encoded protein is CATCRDGDRWNTEAFF. The J gene is TRBJ1-1, the V gene TRBV15; 7 positions match TRBD1. The CDR3 runs to 16 residues. Germline values: CDR1 LNHNV, CDR2 YYDKDF (reference sequence).

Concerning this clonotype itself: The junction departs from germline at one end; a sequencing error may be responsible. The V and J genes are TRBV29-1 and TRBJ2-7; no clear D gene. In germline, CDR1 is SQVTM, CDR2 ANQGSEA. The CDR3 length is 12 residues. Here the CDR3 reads CSVGPSSSEQYF. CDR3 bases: TGCAGCGTTGGGCCCTCCTCCTCCGAGCAGTACTTC.

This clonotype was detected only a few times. CDR3 sequence reads: CASSLGPEMTDTQYF. In DNA, the CDR3 is TGTGCCAGCAGCTTAGGTCCAGAGATGACAGATACGCAGTATTTT. The chain joins TRBV7-2 to TRBJ2-3; D is unresolved. Trimming took off 1 base at V and 3 bases at J, with 11 bases between the two ends. Germline assignment: CDR1 SGHTA and CDR2 FQGNSA. This CDR3 region has 15 residues.

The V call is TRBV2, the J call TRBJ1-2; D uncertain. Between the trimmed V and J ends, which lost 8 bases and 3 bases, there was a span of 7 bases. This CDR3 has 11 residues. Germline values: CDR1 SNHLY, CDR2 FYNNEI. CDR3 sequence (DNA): TGTGCCAGCGGCCAGGACTATGGCTACACCTTC. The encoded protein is CASGQDYGYTF.

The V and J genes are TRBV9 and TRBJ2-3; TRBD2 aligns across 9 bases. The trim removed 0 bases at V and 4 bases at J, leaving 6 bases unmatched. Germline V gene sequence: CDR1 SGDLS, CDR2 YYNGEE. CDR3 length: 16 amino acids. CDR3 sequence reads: CASSVGGGVSSDTQYF. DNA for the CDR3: TGTGCCAGCAGCGTAGGCGGGGGGGTTAGTTCAGATACGCAGTATTTT. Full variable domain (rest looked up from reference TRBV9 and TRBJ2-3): DSGVTQTPKHLITATGQRVTLRCSPRSGDLSVYWYQQSLDQGLQFLIQYYNGEERAKGNILERFSAQQFPDLHSELNLSSLELGDSALYFCASSVGGGVSSDTQYFGPGTRLTVL.

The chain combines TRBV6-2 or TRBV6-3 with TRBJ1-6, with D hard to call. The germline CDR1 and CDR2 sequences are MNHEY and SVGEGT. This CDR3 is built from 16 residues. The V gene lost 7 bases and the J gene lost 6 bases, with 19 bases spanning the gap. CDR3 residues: CASTRPATSTNSPLHF. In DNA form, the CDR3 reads TGTGCCAGCACGCGGCCGGCGACCTCCACTAATTCACCCCTCCACTTT.

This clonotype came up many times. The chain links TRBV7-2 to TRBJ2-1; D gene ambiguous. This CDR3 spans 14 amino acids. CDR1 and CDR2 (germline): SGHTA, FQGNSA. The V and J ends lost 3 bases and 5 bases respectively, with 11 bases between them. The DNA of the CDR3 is TGTGCCAGCAGCTTCGGCGGCCACAACAATGAGCAGTTCTTC. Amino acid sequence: CASSFGGHNNEQFF.